This TCR beta chain was retrieved from a study of regulatory T cells in long-lasting Graves disease. This CDR3 has 11 amino acids. Trimming shortened V by 4 bases and J by 11 bases, and 9 bases separated the two germline ends. Time point meaning: newly diagnosed GD, antithyroid drugs for less than 3 months. PBMC RNA was the source of the TCR library. This clonotype was detected many times. Arm-PCR with iRepertoire HTBI primers amplified the CDR3 regions for these TCR beta libraries. TCRdb itself ran the multiplex PCR reads through MiXCR, one entry per CDR3 protein. Here the sample spans a few hundred thousand distinct CDR3 sequences, approximately 12% being singletons. These records were also assigned to another study, of T cells in Graves' hyperthyroidism and ophthalmopathy. From that study: Using 13 V-J features, a model discriminated ophthalmopathy from stable hyperthyroidism.

The sequence was collected from a woman aged 18-30 years with Graves disease. Sequenced here: peripheral blood mononuclear cells (PBMCs), sampled at new diagnosis, from a patient treated with antithyroid drugs. J is TRBJ2-4 and V is TRBV12-3 or TRBV12-4; D remains unclear. This CDR3 reads CASSSTLVQYF. The CDR3 coding sequence is TGTGCCAGCAGTTCTACCTTGGTTCAGTACTTC.